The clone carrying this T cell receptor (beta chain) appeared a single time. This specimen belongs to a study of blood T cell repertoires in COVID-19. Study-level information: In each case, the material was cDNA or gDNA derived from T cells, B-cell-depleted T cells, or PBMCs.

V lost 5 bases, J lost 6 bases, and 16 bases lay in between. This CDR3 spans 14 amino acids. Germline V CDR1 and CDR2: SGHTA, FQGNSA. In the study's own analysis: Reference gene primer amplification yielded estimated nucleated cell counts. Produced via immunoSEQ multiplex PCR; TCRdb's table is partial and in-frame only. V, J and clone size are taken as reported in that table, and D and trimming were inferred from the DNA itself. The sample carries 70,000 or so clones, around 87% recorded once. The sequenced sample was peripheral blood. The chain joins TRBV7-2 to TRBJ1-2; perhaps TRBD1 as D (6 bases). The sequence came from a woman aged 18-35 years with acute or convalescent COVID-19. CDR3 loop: CASSTIPGQHGYTF. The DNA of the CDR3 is TGTGCCAGCAGCACGATCCCGGGACAACATGGCTACACCTTC.